The 30 T cell receptor beta chains reported below all come from one sample, sequenced in a study of human T cells and chemical hapten exposure. TCRdb analysed the RACE reads with MiXCR anew, one entry per CDR3 protein. The data hold more than 150,000 distinct CDR3 sequences, with about 25% observed a single time. The time point here: patch test 3, about 24 weeks after DPC sensitization. As for treatment: therapeutic diphenylcyclopropenone sensitization with weekly scalp DPC. This specimen was whole blood, taken in connection with sensitization to the hapten diphenylcyclopropenone (DPC). These receptors came from a woman in her thirties or forties with alopecia areata. Some clones in this sample may be carry-over from other donors' samples.

This clonotype has just a few counts. V gene TRBV24-1 combines with J gene TRBJ1-4; D is uncertain. Germline V gene lookup returns CDR1 KGHDR and CDR2 SFDVKD. CDR3 length: 14 residues. Trimming left V 6 bases short and J 0 bases short, with 7 bases between. CDR3 region: CATSKGATNEKLFF. In DNA, the CDR3 is TGTGCCACCAGTAAGGGAGCAACTAATGAAAAACTGTTTTTT.

The rearrangement links TRBV12-3 or TRBV12-4 to TRBJ2-4; D gene uncertain. The CDR3 is 12 residues long. Trimming left V 7 bases short and J 9 bases short, with 13 bases between. Here the CDR3 reads CASTSGPGIQYF. In DNA form, the CDR3 reads TGTGCCAGCACTTCCGGACCTGGCATTCAGTACTTC.

Here the CDR3 reads CASSLVVGPDYEQYF. The CDR3 nucleotides are TGCGCCAGCAGCTTGGTTGTGGGGCCCGACTACGAGCAGTACTTC. This chain joins TRBV5-1 and TRBJ2-7; a weak D match, TRBD1 (5 bases). The CDR3 runs to 15 residues. The germline V and J ends were trimmed by 0 bases and 3 bases, with 13 bases remaining between them. Germline values: CDR1 SGHRS, CDR2 YFSETQ. Complete variable domain (other parts from reference TRBV5-1 and TRBJ2-7): KAGVTQTPRYLIKTRGQQVTLSCSPISGHRSVSWYQQTPGQGLQFLFEYFSETQRNKGNFPGRFSGRQFSNSRSEMNVSTLELGDSALYLCASSLVVGPDYEQYFGPGTRLTVT.

The chain is built from TRBV6-2 or TRBV6-3 and TRBJ1-5, with a possible D match to TRBD1 (5 bases). The CDR3 extends over 15 amino acids. The V gene's germline CDR1 is MNHEY and CDR2 SVGEGT. V lost 0 bases, J lost 3 bases, and 9 bases lay in between. The CDR3: CASSYSGRLNQPQHF. Written as DNA, the CDR3 is TGTGCCAGCAGTTACTCGGGGCGGCTCAATCAGCCCCAGCATTTT.

This clonotype has only one observation. The chain recombines TRBV5-1 with TRBJ1-3; D may be TRBD1 (6 bases). This CDR3 is built from 15 residues. Trimming took off 0 bases at V and 6 bases at J, with 13 bases between the two ends. The germline V gene has CDR1 SGHRS and CDR2 YFSETQ. CDR3 amino acids: CASSLGHRDPNTIYF. CDR3 nucleotide sequence: TGCGCCAGCAGCTTGGGGCACAGGGACCCAAACACCATATATTTT.

This clonotype was detected only a few times. The chain recombines TRBV4-3 with TRBJ1-2; D is unresolved. The CDR3 covers 14 residues. In germline, CDR1 is LGHNA, CDR2 YSLEER. The V end lost 0 bases, the J end lost 8 bases, and 13 bases lay between the germline ends. The CDR3 here is CASSQDRAVEGYTF. CDR3 bases: TGCGCCAGCAGCCAAGATCGCGCGGTGGAAGGCTACACCTTC.

This clonotype was observed a handful of times. The rearrangement uses TRBV4-2 and TRBJ2-6; no clear D gene. Germline CDR1 LGHNA, CDR2 YNFKEQ. Between the trimmed V and J ends, which lost 0 bases and 2 bases, there was a span of 8 bases. The CDR3 contains 16 residues. The CDR3 DNA sequence: TGTGCCAGCAGCCAAGAAACGGCCACTGGGGCCAACGTCCTGACTTTC. Translated, it gives CASSQETATGANVLTF.

The chain combines TRBV15 with TRBJ2-3; no definite D call. The V gene's germline CDR1 is LNHNV and CDR2 YYDKDF (reference sequence). The CDR3 contains 12 residues. V lost 0 bases and J lost 3, with 1 base in between. This chain's CDR3 is CATSRETDTQYF. The CDR3 coding sequence is TGTGCCACCAGCAGAGAGACAGATACGCAGTATTTT.

This clonotype was recorded a few times. The chain couples TRBV6-2 or TRBV6-3 to TRBJ2-3; TRBD1 matches 8 bases. J was trimmed by 9 bases and V by 8 bases; bases with no gene match: 34. Germline loops: CDR1 MNHEY, CDR2 SVGEGT. This CDR3 comprises 21 residues. The CDR3, as DNA: TGTGCCAGCCTACAGCAGCCCCGAGTGGCCATCGACAGGGGCGCCTCACGGACGCAGTATTTT. Translation: CASLQQPRVAIDRGASRTQYF.

This rearrangement joins TRBV7-8 to TRBJ1-6; D is perhaps TRBD1 (5 bases). V was clipped by 3 bases and J by 5 bases, with 11 bases between them. Germline lookup yields CDR1 SGHVS and CDR2 FQNEAQ. The CDR3 is 15 amino acids. The CDR3 DNA reads as TGTGCCAGCAGCTTCTCGGCAGGGAATAATTCACCCCTCCACTTT. Translating gives CASSFSAGNNSPLHF. The full variable domain, with the rest looked up from reference TRBV7-8 and TRBJ1-6, is GAGVSQSPRYKVAKRGQDVALRCDPISGHVSLFWYQQALGQGPEFLTYFQNEAQLDKSGLPSDRFFAERPEGSVSTLKIQRTQQEDSAVYLCASSFSAGNNSPLHFGNGTRLTVT.

This chain uses TRBV5-1 with TRBJ2-7; D is perhaps TRBD1 (6 bases). This CDR3 has 14 amino acids. Trimming removed 5 bases from V and 2 bases from J, with 14 bases in between. CDR1 is SGHRS and CDR2 is YFSETQ in the germline V gene. The CDR3 loop is CASSEMQGPYEQYF. As DNA, the CDR3 is TGCGCCAGCAGTGAGATGCAGGGGCCCTACGAGCAGTACTTC. The entire variable domain, with the rest obtained from reference TRBV5-1 and TRBJ2-7, is as follows: KAGVTQTPRYLIKTRGQQVTLSCSPISGHRSVSWYQQTPGQGLQFLFEYFSETQRNKGNFPGRFSGRQFSNSRSEMNVSTLELGDSALYLCASSEMQGPYEQYFGPGTRLTVT.

The chain has TRBV6-5 and TRBJ2-1; 8 bases fit TRBD2. Trimming at V came to 0 bases and at J to 3 bases, leaving 7 bases not matched to a gene. Germline lookup yields CDR1 MNHEY and CDR2 SVGAGI. The CDR3 has 17 residues. CDR3 amino acids: CASSYSIPGGVYNEQFF. CDR3 bases: TGTGCCAGCAGTTACTCCATTCCGGGAGGGGTCTACAATGAGCAGTTCTTC.

The chain joins TRBV5-1 to TRBJ2-6; D gene unclear. This CDR3 is 17 amino acids long. Looked up from germline, CDR1 is SGHRS and CDR2 is YFSETQ. V gave up 4 bases and J gave up 0 bases, with 14 bases separating them. The CDR3 coding sequence is TGCGCCAGCAGCCGCTCCCACCAAGGCTCTGGGGCCAACGTCCTGACTTTC. Residues: CASSRSHQGSGANVLTF.

This clonotype was found a few times. V gene TRBV7-2 combines with J gene TRBJ2-5; TRBD2 matches at 11 bases. V gave up 4 bases and J gave up 5 bases; unmatched junction bases: 6. Germline V CDR1 and CDR2: SGHTA, FQGNSA. The CDR3 covers 15 residues. The CDR3 nucleotides read TGTGCCAGCAGCTCGGTAGCGGGAGGGCGCGAGACCCAGTACTTC. Its translation is CASSSVAGGRETQYF.

A note on this clonotype: The junction shows a germline mismatch at one end, possibly a read error. The chain links TRBV15 to TRBJ2-7, with a possible D match to TRBD1 (5 bases). This CDR3 has 13 amino acids. Germline CDR1 is LNHNV and CDR2 is YYDKDF (reference sequence). The CDR3 DNA is TGTGCCACCAGCAGAGAAGGGGTTCTACGGCCGGACTTC. Translation: CATSREGVLRPDF.

V usage is TRBV27 and J usage is TRBJ1-5; no firm D call. V was pared by 4 bases and J by 0 bases, with 16 bases between. This CDR3 spans 17 amino acids. Germline CDR1 and CDR2: MNHEY and SMNVEV (reference sequence). The CDR3 coding sequence is TGTGCCAGCAGTTCATACCCCGAAAGGTATAGCAATCAGCCCCAGCATTTT. This codes for CASSSYPERYSNQPQHF.

J is TRBJ2-7 and V is TRBV11-2; D remains ambiguous. In germline, CDR1 is SGHAT, CDR2 FQNNGV. The CDR3 has 15 amino acids. V lost 1 base, J lost 3 bases, and 13 bases lay in between. For the CDR3, the DNA is TGTGCCAGCAGCTTAGCCCACTTGATCCTCTACGAGCAGTACTTC. This translates into CASSLAHLILYEQYF.

The V call is TRBV5-1, the J call TRBJ2-1, with 9 nucleotides matching TRBD1. V dropped 4 bases and J dropped 8; count of bases not matched to a gene: 13. This CDR3 has 16 amino acids. From germline, CDR1 is SGHRS and CDR2 YFSETQ. This CDR3 is CASSRTRDRVSDEQFF. The CDR3 nucleotides read TGCGCCAGCAGCCGTACCCGGGACAGGGTAAGCGATGAGCAGTTCTTC.

This clonotype has a count of ten or more. The rearrangement links TRBV28 to TRBJ2-7; the D gene could be TRBD1 or TRBD2 (5 bases each). Germline V gene sequence: CDR1 MDHEN, CDR2 SYDVKM. The CDR3 runs 14 residues. V lost 4 bases and J 3 bases, leaving 13 bases between the germline ends. CDR3 DNA: TGTGCCAGCAGTTCCCAGGGACCAGTCTACGAGCAGTACTTC. It translates to CASSSQGPVYEQYF.

This clonotype was counted between two and nine times. V is TRBV7-2 and J is TRBJ2-1, with 13 bases that match TRBD2. This CDR3 has 15 amino acids. V lost 4 bases, J lost 5 bases, and 2 bases stayed unmatched. In germline, CDR1 is SGHTA, CDR2 FQGNSA. The CDR3 sequence is CASSSGLAGDNEQFF. The CDR3 nucleotides read TGTGCCAGCAGCTCCGGACTAGCGGGAGACAATGAGCAGTTCTTC.

This rearrangement joins TRBV7-9 to TRBJ2-3; D gene unclear. Trimming shortened V by 8 bases and J by 3 bases, and 9 bases separated the two germline ends. The CDR3 has 12 residues. Germline V gene sequence: CDR1 SEHNR, CDR2 FQNEAQ (reference sequence). The DNA for the CDR3 is TGTGCCAGCGTATTAGGGACAGATACGCAGTATTTT. Translated, it gives CASVLGTDTQYF.

This clonotype was observed a few times. This rearrangement joins TRBV18 to TRBJ2-7; possibly TRBD2 for D (6 bases). Trimming took off 3 bases at V and 0 bases at J, with 9 bases between the two ends. Germline lookup yields CDR1 KGHSH and CDR2 LQKENI. This CDR3 comprises 14 residues. The CDR3 DNA is TGTGCCAGCTCACCCCGGGACTTCTCCTACGAGCAGTACTTC. As protein: CASSPRDFSYEQYF.

This clonotype was observed a few times. The V call is TRBV29-1, the J call TRBJ2-7; 10 nucleotides align to TRBD2. Germline CDR1 SQVTM, CDR2 ANQGSEA. The CDR3 contains 15 residues. The junction had 8 bases not matched to a gene; V was cut back by 4 bases and J by 2 bases. The CDR3 reads CSVAGLANYAYEQYF. CDR3 sequence (DNA): TGCAGCGTTGCGGGACTAGCGAACTACGCCTACGAGCAGTACTTC.

This clonotype has just a few counts. The CDR3 DNA sequence: TGTGCCAGCAGTTTATTAGGGACAGGGACCGAAGCTTTCTTT. Its translation is CASSLLGTGTEAFF. The chain recombines TRBV27 with TRBJ1-1, with 9 positions matching TRBD1. V lost 1 base and J lost 8; bases outside the gene matches: 5. Germline V lookup: CDR1 MNHEY, CDR2 SMNVEV (reference sequence). The CDR3 runs to 14 residues.

This clonotype showed up just a few times. The rearrangement links TRBV20-1 to TRBJ1-2; D not resolved. V lost 5 bases and J lost 2, with 9 bases in between. CDR1 is DFQATT and CDR2 is SNEGSKA in the germline V gene (reference sequence). The CDR3 spans 12 residues. Here the CDR3 reads CSAQDGNYGYTF. CDR3 DNA sequence: TGCAGTGCTCAAGACGGGAACTATGGCTACACCTTC.

The V call is TRBV20-1, the J call TRBJ2-3; 12 bases are shared with TRBD2. Germline V lookup: CDR1 DFQATT, CDR2 SNEGSKA (reference sequence). The CDR3 loop spans 16 amino acids. V was pared by 6 bases and J by 6 bases, with 13 bases of the junction left unmatched. The CDR3 here is CSASPLGLAGPDTQYF. As DNA, the CDR3 is TGCAGTGCCAGCCCGCTTGGACTAGCGGGACCCGATACGCAGTATTTT.

The V gene is TRBV20-1, the J gene TRBJ1-5; TRBD1 might be the D (5 bases). There are 12 residues in the CDR3. Trimming stripped 6 bases from V and 7 bases from J, with 13 bases between. Germline V gives CDR1 DFQATT, CDR2 SNEGSKA (reference sequence). The CDR3 protein is CSAPLWGQPQHF. As DNA, the CDR3 is TGCAGTGCCCCCTTATGGGGCCAGCCCCAGCATTTT.

This clonotype has a handful of counts. The chain couples TRBV6-1 to TRBJ1-2; D unresolved. This CDR3 region has 9 residues. CDR1 MNHNS and CDR2 SASEGT come from the germline V gene. V was shortened by 11 bases and J by 8 bases, with 9 bases between the two germline ends. CDR3 loop: CASSPGYTF. CDR3 nucleotides: TGTGCCTCCTCCCCCGGCTACACCTTC.

This clonotype showed up just a few times. The gene calls are TRBV7-2 and TRBJ2-3, with D hard to call. Trimming pared 6 bases from V and 0 bases from J, leaving 10 bases between. The germline V gene has CDR1 SGHTA and CDR2 FQGNSA. The CDR3 length is 14 residues. The chain's CDR3 is CASRFRVSTDTQYF. CDR3 coding DNA: TGTGCCAGCAGGTTCAGAGTGAGCACAGATACGCAGTATTTT.

This chain connects TRBV11-2 to TRBJ1-1; no firm D call. Germline V CDR1 and CDR2: SGHAT, FQNNGV. Trimming stripped 4 bases from V and 2 bases from J, with 5 bases between. The CDR3 contains 12 residues. The CDR3 sequence is CASSSQNTEAFF. CDR3 DNA: TGTGCCAGCAGCTCCCAAAACACTGAAGCTTTCTTT.